The T cell receptor beta chain described here comes from a study of CD8+CD57+ T cells in acquired aplastic anemia. Study in general: An average of 3.2 ug of DNA was obtained from sorted CD4+ and CD8+ cells. Healthy donors gave some 10 million reads on average for CD4+ cells.

It was genomic DNA that served as the template for profiling TCR beta VDJ and CDR3. TCRdb passed the reads through MiXCR, listing each CDR3 protein once. The repertoire holds about 190,000 distinct CDR3 sequences, with 50% to 55% as singletons. The germline V and J ends were trimmed by 4 bases and 5 bases, with 11 bases remaining between them. The CDR3 covers 13 residues. The germline V gene has CDR1 MRHNA and CDR2 SNTAGT. The rearrangement uses TRBV6-4 and TRBJ1-1; D unclear. The source material was sorted CD4+, CD8+, or CD8+CD57+ T cells (not recorded which) from PBMCs. The TCR comes from a human donor in good health, serving as a control. As DNA, the CDR3 is TGTGCCAGCAGTGTATCTCAACAAACTGAAGCTTTCTTT. It yields the protein CASSVSQQTEAFF.